The 26 T cell receptor beta chains reported below all come from one sample, sequenced in a study of CD8 T cells in Susac syndrome. RNA amounts of roughly 0.5 to 1 ug underwent reverse transcription with random hexamers. TCRdb called the immunoSEQ multiplex PCR reads again in MiXCR, with one record for every CDR3 protein. The profile shows over 300,000 distinct CDR3 sequences, 90% to 95% of them singletons. The specimen was CD4+ T cells from PBMCs. The receptor set was obtained from a human donor with multiple sclerosis.

The chain couples TRBV11-3 to TRBJ2-7; 8 bases align to TRBD2. Germline trimming cut 8 bases from V and 3 bases from J; bases unmatched to any gene: 12. The CDR3 totals 15 residues. The germline gives CDR1 SGHNT, CDR2 YENEEA. CDR3 amino acids: CASSRGGEGLYEQYF. CDR3 nucleotides: TGTGCCAGCTCCCGGGGGGGAGAGGGCCTCTACGAGCAGTACTTC.

The gene calls are TRBV12-3 or TRBV12-4 and TRBJ2-2; D possibly corresponds to TRBD1 (6 bases). This CDR3 is built from 14 residues. The V end was cut by 6 bases, the J end by 6 bases, with 14 bases between. In DNA form, the CDR3 reads TGTGCCAGCAGAACAACAGGGACGGCCGGGGAGCTGTTTTTT. Translation gives CASRTTGTAGELFF.

Only a few counts were recorded for this clonotype. The chain carries TRBV30 and TRBJ1-4; D not certain. Deletions cut 7 bases from V and 8 bases from J, with 17 bases between. CDR1 is GTSNPN and CDR2 is SVGIG in the germline V gene (reference sequence). CDR3 length: 13 residues. CDR3 amino acids: CASTGGSVEKLFF. The CDR3 nucleotides read TGTGCCTCAACCGGAGGGTCCGTAGAAAAACTGTTTTTT.

The V call is TRBV7-9, the J call TRBJ2-5, with D hard to call. The CDR3 loop spans 10 amino acids. The V and J ends lost 6 bases and 3 bases respectively, with 2 bases between them. CDR1 SEHNR and CDR2 FQNEAQ come from the germline V gene (reference sequence). CDR3 nucleotide sequence: TGTGCCAGCAGAAAAGAGACCCAGTACTTC. Residues: CASRKETQYF.

The V gene is TRBV27, the J gene TRBJ1-2; the match to TRBD1 covers 7 bases. The CDR3 length is 15 residues. Germline assignment: CDR1 MNHEY and CDR2 SMNVEV (reference sequence). V trimming: 0 bases; J trimming: 1 base; junction bases outside the gene matches: 2. CDR3 loop: CASSLSNRGNYGYTF. The CDR3 nucleotides read TGTGCCAGCAGTTTATCGAACAGGGGTAACTATGGCTACACCTTC.

This clonotype was seen only once. The chain combines TRBV7-2 with TRBJ2-3; 8 bases match TRBD2. The CDR3 runs 15 residues. The J segment lost 2 bases and the V segment lost 3 bases, leaving 4 bases of the junction unmatched. Looked up from germline, CDR1 is SGHTA and CDR2 is FQGNSA. CDR3 loop: CASSFQRGFTDTQYF. The CDR3 DNA reads TGTGCCAGCAGCTTCCAGCGGGGGTTCACAGATACGCAGTATTTT.

The rearrangement uses TRBV7-2 and TRBJ2-1; 9 bases line up with TRBD2. Germline V gene sequence: CDR1 SGHTA, CDR2 FQGNSA. The CDR3 length is 16 residues. The J segment lost 1 base and the V segment lost 6 bases, leaving 7 bases of the junction unmatched. The CDR3 DNA reads as TGTGCCAGCAGTCGCGGGGGGGCCGTTTCCTACAATGAGCAGTTCTTC. Protein product: CASSRGGAVSYNEQFF.

This chain connects TRBV27 to TRBJ2-3; D may be TRBD1 (5 bases). Germline lookup yields CDR1 MNHEY and CDR2 SMNVEV (reference sequence). V was shortened by 6 bases and J by 1 base, with 20 bases between the two germline ends. This CDR3 has 17 residues. CDR3 sequence: CASSQPKDRIGTDTQYF. CDR3 bases: TGTGCCAGCAGCCAACCCAAAGACAGAATAGGCACAGATACGCAGTATTTT.

The rearrangement joins TRBV4-2 to TRBJ2-1; 7 bases agree with TRBD1. V lost 0 bases and J lost 1; bases outside the gene matches: 3. The CDR3 totals 16 residues. CDR1 LGHNA and CDR2 YNFKEQ come from the germline V gene. The CDR3 spells CASSQDRDRSYNEQFF. CDR3 in DNA: TGTGCCAGCAGCCAAGATAGGGACAGATCCTACAATGAGCAGTTCTTC.

The V call is TRBV5-1, the J call TRBJ2-7; D is undetermined. CDR1 and CDR2 from the germline V gene are SGHRS and YFSETQ. The CDR3 totals 13 residues. With 4 bases removed from V and 6 bases from J, the gap between germline ends came to 14 bases. CDR3 sequence (DNA): TGCGCCAGCAGCCGGACCTTTACTCGCGAGCAGTACTTC. Protein: CASSRTFTREQYF.

The V call is TRBV20-1, the J call TRBJ2-7, with D unresolved. The germline V and J ends were trimmed by 5 bases and 3 bases, with 8 bases remaining between them. CDR1 and CDR2 (germline): DFQATT, SNEGSKA (reference sequence). The CDR3 spans 11 residues. The CDR3 here is CSAERDYEQYF. CDR3 nucleotides: TGCAGTGCTGAAAGGGACTACGAGCAGTACTTC.

The chain joins TRBV7-9 to TRBJ1-2, with no clear D. Germline V gene lookup returns CDR1 SEHNR and CDR2 FQNEAQ (reference sequence). This CDR3 is built from 15 residues. V lost 1 base, J lost 8 bases, and 17 bases lay in between. As DNA, the CDR3 is TGTGCCAGCAGCTTAGTACGGGCAGTGCCCGGGGGCTACACCTTC. It specifies CASSLVRAVPGGYTF. The full variable domain, with the rest looked up from reference TRBV7-9 and TRBJ1-2, is DTGVSQNPRHKITKRGQNVTFRCDPISEHNRLYWYRQTLGQGPEFLTYFQNEAQLEKSRLLSDRFSAERPKGSFSTLEIQRTEQGDSAMYLCASSLVRAVPGGYTFGSGTRLTVV.

The chain uses TRBV20-1 and TRBJ2-3; no definite D call. Per the germline V gene, CDR1 is DFQATT and CDR2 is SNEGSKA (reference sequence). V was pared by 2 bases and J by 4 bases, with 10 bases between. This CDR3 has 13 amino acids. The CDR3 is CSARNPGADTQYF. CDR3 coding DNA: TGCAGTGCTAGAAACCCCGGTGCAGATACGCAGTATTTT.

The CDR3 region has the DNA TGTGCCAGCAGTCCTAGCGGGGGAAAAGAGACCCAGTACTTC. Translating it yields CASSPSGGKETQYF. The chain recombines TRBV12-3 or TRBV12-4 with TRBJ2-5; 10 bases are a match to TRBD2. The junction had 3 bases not matched to a gene; V was cut back by 5 bases and J by 3 bases. The CDR3 has 14 residues.

The chain employs TRBV12-3 or TRBV12-4 and TRBJ2-2, with 8 bases identical to TRBD2. The CDR3 extends over 15 amino acids. V trimming: 3 bases; J trimming: 4 bases; junction bases outside the gene matches: 4. CDR3 protein: CASSFVSGVTGELFF. The CDR3 region has the DNA TGTGCCAGCAGTTTTGTTAGCGGGGTCACCGGGGAGCTGTTTTTT.

This clonotype was detected a few times. CDR3 nucleotide sequence: TGTGCCAGCAGTCGACGACAGGGGGCTTCGGAAGAGCAGTACTTC. Translation: CASSRRQGASEEQYF. This chain links TRBV2 with TRBJ2-7; 10 bases are shared with TRBD1. From germline, CDR1 is SNHLY and CDR2 FYNNEI. V trimming: 5 bases; J trimming: 7 bases; junction bases outside the gene matches: 11. The CDR3 contains 15 residues.

The chain uses TRBV7-9 and TRBJ2-1; tentative D call: TRBD1 (6 bases). V lost 7 bases and J 12 bases, leaving 25 bases between the germline ends. CDR3 length equals 15 residues. Germline V lookup: CDR1 SEHNR, CDR2 FQNEAQ (reference sequence). CDR3 in DNA: TGTGCCAGCATCCTCCCCGGGACACCGAGCTTAGGGCAGTTCTTC. Protein: CASILPGTPSLGQFF.

The chain recombines TRBV10-2 with TRBJ1-3; D is undetermined. Per germline, CDR1 WSHSY and CDR2 SAAADI. The CDR3 runs to 16 residues. The V gene lost 6 bases and the J gene lost 0 bases, with 15 bases spanning the gap. The CDR3 bases are TGCGCCAGCAGCTCCCCATTCGGTCGCTCTGGAAACACCATATATTTT. Amino acid sequence: CASSSPFGRSGNTIYF.

The chain employs TRBV6-2 or TRBV6-3 and TRBJ2-7, with D tentatively TRBD1 (5 bases). Germline CDR1 reads MNHEY; CDR2 reads SVGEGT. The CDR3 is 15 residues long. V lost 5 bases to trimming and J lost 6 bases, with 20 bases between them. The CDR3 reads CASSRGSDLFREQYF. The CDR3 nucleotides read TGTGCCAGCAGTAGGGGATCGGACCTCTTCCGCGAGCAGTACTTC.

This clonotype was detected a few times. The CDR3 coding sequence is TGTGCCAGCAGCTTATTGCGGGAGCAGTACTTC. Translated: CASSLLREQYF. The chain uses TRBV7-2 and TRBJ2-7; D is unclear. The CDR3 runs 11 residues. Trimming took off 2 bases at V and 7 bases at J, with 6 bases between the two ends. Germline assignment: CDR1 SGHTA and CDR2 FQGNSA.

This chain joins TRBV7-9 and TRBJ1-4; D gene ambiguous. The CDR3 is 14 amino acids. Germline V lookup: CDR1 SEHNR, CDR2 FQNEAQ (reference sequence). V was clipped by 5 bases and J by 10 bases, with 17 bases between them. The CDR3 is CASSPVVSVGKLFF. In nucleotides, the CDR3 is TGTGCCAGCAGCCCCGTGGTGTCGGTTGGAAAACTGTTTTTT.

The rearrangement links TRBV4-1 to TRBJ2-1, with no clear D. CDR1 and CDR2 (germline): MGHRA, YSYEKL. This CDR3 comprises 15 residues. V was shortened by 0 bases and J by 9 bases, with 15 bases between the two germline ends. The CDR3 region is CASSQDYPTPREQFF. The CDR3 coding sequence is TGCGCCAGCAGCCAAGATTACCCTACCCCCCGTGAGCAGTTCTTC.

The rearrangement links TRBV4-3 to TRBJ1-1, with D possibly being TRBD1 (5 bases). The length of the CDR3 is 14 residues. The V gene's germline CDR1 is LGHNA and CDR2 YSLEER. Trimming shortened V by 0 bases and J by 7 bases, and 12 bases separated the two germline ends. The CDR3 protein is CASSQDFGGYEAFF. CDR3 sequence (DNA): TGCGCCAGCAGCCAAGATTTTGGGGGGTATGAAGCTTTCTTT.

This chain uses TRBV7-8 with TRBJ2-6, with D possibly matching TRBD2 (6 bases). This CDR3 comprises 19 residues. Trimming removed 0 bases from V and 4 bases from J, with 19 bases in between. Per the germline V gene, CDR1 is SGHVS and CDR2 is FQNEAQ. DNA for the CDR3: TGTGCCAGCAGCTTAGCCCGGACTACTTCGCGGGCCGGGGCCAACGTCCTGACTTTC. Amino acid sequence: CASSLARTTSRAGANVLTF.

J is TRBJ2-3 and V is TRBV20-1, with 7 bases fitting TRBD2. CDR1 is DFQATT, CDR2 SNEGSKA, per germline (reference sequence). Unmatched junction bases numbered 10, after V lost 5 bases and J lost 2 bases. The CDR3 has 15 amino acids. The CDR3 coding sequence is TGCAGTGCTCCCAGAACTAGCGACCACACAGATACGCAGTATTTT. Translating gives CSAPRTSDHTDTQYF.

The rearrangement uses TRBV3-1 and TRBJ1-1; 8 nucleotides align to TRBD1. V lost 0 bases, J lost 11 bases, and 8 bases stayed unmatched. Germline V CDR1 and CDR2: LGHDT, YNNKEL (reference sequence). CDR3 length: 14 amino acids. The DNA of the CDR3 is TGTGCCAGCAGCCAAGATCTGCGGACAGGGTATGCTTTCTTT. This encodes CASSQDLRTGYAFF. The whole variable domain, filled in from reference TRBV3-1 and TRBJ1-1, reads DTAVSQTPKYLVTQMGNDKSIKCEQNLGHDTMYWYKQDSKKFLKIMFSYNNKELIINETVPNRFSPKSPDKAHLNLHINSLELGDSAVYFCASSQDLRTGYAFFGQGTRLTVV.